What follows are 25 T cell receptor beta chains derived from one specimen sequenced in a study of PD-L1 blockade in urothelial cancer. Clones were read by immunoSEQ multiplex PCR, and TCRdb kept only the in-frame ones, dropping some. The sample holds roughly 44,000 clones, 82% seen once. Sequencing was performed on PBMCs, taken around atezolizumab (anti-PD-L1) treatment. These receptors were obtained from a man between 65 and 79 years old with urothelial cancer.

The CDR3 DNA reads TGCGCCAGCAGCCAAGACGGGGCTAGCGGGAGATTAGTCTACGAGCAGTACTTC. Amino acid sequence: CASSQDGASGRLVYEQYF. This chain connects TRBV4-1 to TRBJ2-7, with 10 bases that match TRBD2. The CDR3 sequence is 18 residues long. The germline gives CDR1 MGHRA, CDR2 YSYEKL. V lost 0 bases to trimming and J lost 3 bases; unmatched junction nucleotides: 11.

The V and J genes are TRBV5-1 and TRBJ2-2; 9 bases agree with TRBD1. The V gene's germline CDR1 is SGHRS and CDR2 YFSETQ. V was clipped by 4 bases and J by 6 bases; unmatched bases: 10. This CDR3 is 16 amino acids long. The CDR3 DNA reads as TGCGCCAGCAGCCCCAGTCGGGGGACAGGGCCCGGGGAGCTGTTTTTT. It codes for CASSPSRGTGPGELFF.

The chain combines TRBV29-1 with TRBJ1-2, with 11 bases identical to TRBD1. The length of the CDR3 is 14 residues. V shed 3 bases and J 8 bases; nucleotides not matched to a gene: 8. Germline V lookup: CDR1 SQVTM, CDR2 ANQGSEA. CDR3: CSVDEGQGVGGYTF. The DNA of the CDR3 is TGCAGCGTTGACGAGGGACAGGGGGTCGGGGGCTACACCTTC.

CDR3: CASSVQGSGEQYF. The DNA for the CDR3 is TGTGCCAGCTCAGTACAGGGGTCCGGCGAGCAGTACTTC. The chain uses TRBV18 and TRBJ2-7; the match to TRBD1 covers 7 bases. CDR3 length: 13 amino acids. V shed 5 bases, J shed 6 bases, and the junction held 7 bases outside the gene matches. Looked up from germline, CDR1 is KGHSH and CDR2 is LQKENI.

CDR3 nucleotides: TGTGCCAGCAGCTTAGACAGTTACACTGAAGCTTTCTTT. Translation: CASSLDSYTEAFF. The gene calls are TRBV7-2 and TRBJ1-1; D not certain. V was trimmed by 1 base and J by 3 bases, leaving 6 bases between them. Germline loops: CDR1 SGHTA, CDR2 FQGNSA. The CDR3 runs 13 residues.

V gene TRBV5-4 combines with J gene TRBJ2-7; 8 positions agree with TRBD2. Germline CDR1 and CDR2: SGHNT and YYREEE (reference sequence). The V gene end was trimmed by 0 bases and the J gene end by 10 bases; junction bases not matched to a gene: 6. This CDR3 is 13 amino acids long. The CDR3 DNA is TGTGCCAGCAGCTTGGAAAACGGGAGGGTCCAGTACTTC. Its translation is CASSLENGRVQYF. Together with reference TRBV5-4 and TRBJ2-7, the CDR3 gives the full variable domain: ETGVTQSPTHLIKTRGQQVTLRCSSQSGHNTVSWYQQALGQGPQFIFQYYREEENGRGNFPPRFSGLQFPNYSSELNVNALELDDSALYLCASSLENGRVQYFGPGTRLTVT.

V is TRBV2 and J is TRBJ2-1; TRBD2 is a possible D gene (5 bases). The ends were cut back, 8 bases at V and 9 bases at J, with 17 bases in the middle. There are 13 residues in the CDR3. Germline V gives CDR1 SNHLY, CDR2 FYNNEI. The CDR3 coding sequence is TGTGCCAGCGGGCGGGCCCTCGGCGGTGAGCAGTTCTTC. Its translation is CASGRALGGEQFF.

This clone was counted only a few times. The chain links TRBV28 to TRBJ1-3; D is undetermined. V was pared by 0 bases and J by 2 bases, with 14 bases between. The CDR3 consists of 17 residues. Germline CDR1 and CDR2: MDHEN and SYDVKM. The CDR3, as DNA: TGTGCCAGCAGTTTATGGGCGGACGAGGGCGCTGGAAACACCATATATTTT. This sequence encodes CASSLWADEGAGNTIYF.

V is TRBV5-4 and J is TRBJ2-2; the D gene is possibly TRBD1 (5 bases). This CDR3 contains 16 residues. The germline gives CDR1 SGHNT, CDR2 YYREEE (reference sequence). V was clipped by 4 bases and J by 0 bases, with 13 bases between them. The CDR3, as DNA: TGTGCCAGCAGCCAGAGGCAGGGTACGAACACCGGGGAGCTGTTTTTT. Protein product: CASSQRQGTNTGELFF.

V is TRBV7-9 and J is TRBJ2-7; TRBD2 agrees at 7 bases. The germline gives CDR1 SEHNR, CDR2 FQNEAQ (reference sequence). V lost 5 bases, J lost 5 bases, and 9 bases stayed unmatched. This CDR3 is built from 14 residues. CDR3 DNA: TGTGCCAGCAGCCTTCTAGCGGCTAGGAACGAGCAGTACTTC. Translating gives CASSLLAARNEQYF.

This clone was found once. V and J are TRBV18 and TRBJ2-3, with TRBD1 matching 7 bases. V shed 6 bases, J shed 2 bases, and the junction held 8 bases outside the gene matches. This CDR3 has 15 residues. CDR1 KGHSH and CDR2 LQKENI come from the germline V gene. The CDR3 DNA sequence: TGTGCCAGCTCGCTTGGACAGGTCATCACAGATACGCAGTATTTT. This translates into CASSLGQVITDTQYF.

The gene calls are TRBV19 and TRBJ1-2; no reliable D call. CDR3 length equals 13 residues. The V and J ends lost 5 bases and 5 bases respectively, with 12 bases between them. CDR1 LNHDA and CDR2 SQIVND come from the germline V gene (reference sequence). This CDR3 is CASSLSRDYGYTF. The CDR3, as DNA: TGTGCCAGTAGTCTATCCCGTGATTATGGCTACACCTTC.

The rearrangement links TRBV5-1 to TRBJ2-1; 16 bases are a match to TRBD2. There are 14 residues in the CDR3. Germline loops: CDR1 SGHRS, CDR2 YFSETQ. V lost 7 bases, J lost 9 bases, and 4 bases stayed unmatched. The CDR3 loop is CASGTSGGVGEQFF. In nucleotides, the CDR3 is TGCGCCAGCGGGACTAGCGGGGGGGTGGGTGAGCAGTTCTTC.

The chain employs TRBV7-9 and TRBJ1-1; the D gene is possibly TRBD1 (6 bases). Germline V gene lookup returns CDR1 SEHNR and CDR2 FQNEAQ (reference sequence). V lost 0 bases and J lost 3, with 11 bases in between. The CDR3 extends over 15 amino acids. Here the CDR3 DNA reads TGTGCCAGCAGCTTAGCGGGGGCGCGGGACACTGAAGCTTTCTTT. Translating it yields CASSLAGARDTEAFF.

The CDR3 DNA sequence: TGTGCCAGCAGCTTGGGGACTAGCGGAGGGGAGCAGTTCTTC. Its translation: CASSLGTSGGEQFF. This chain uses TRBV5-4 with TRBJ2-1; 10 bases line up with TRBD2. In germline, CDR1 is SGHNT, CDR2 YYREEE (reference sequence). The CDR3 has 14 residues. J gave up 10 bases and V 0 bases, and 4 bases lay outside the gene matches.

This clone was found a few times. The CDR3 nucleotides read TGTGCCAGCAGCTTAGCCGGGACAGGGATATACGAGCAGTACTTC. Translation gives CASSLAGTGIYEQYF. The chain uses TRBV7-8 and TRBJ2-7; the match to TRBD1 covers 9 bases. The CDR3 has 15 amino acids. CDR1 is SGHVS and CDR2 is FQNEAQ in the germline V gene. V shed 0 bases, J shed 4 bases, and the junction held 4 bases outside the gene matches.

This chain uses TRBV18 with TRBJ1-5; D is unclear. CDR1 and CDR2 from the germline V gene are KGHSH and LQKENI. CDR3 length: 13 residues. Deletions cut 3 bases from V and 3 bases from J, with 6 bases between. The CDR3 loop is CASSPGDNQPQHF. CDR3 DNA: TGTGCCAGCTCACCTGGAGACAATCAGCCCCAGCATTTT.

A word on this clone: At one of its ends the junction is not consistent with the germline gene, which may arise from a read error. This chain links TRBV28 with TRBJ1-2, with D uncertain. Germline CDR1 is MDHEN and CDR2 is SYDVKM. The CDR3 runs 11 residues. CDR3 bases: TGTGCCAGCTCCTCTAAGTATGGCTACACCTTC. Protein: CASSSKYGYTF.

CDR3 in amino acids: CAAGNTEAFF. CDR3 sequence (DNA): TGTGCCGCGGGGAACACTGAAGCTTTCTTT. V and J are TRBV6-5 and TRBJ1-1; unclear D gene. CDR3 length equals 10 residues. Germline values: CDR1 MNHEY, CDR2 SVGAGI. V lost 11 bases and J 1 base, leaving 5 bases between the germline ends.

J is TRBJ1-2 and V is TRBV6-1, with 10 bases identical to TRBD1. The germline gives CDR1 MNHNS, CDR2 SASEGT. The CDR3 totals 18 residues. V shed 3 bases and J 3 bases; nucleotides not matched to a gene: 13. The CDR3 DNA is TGTGCCAGCAGTGAGACAGTTGGGACAGGGGTTATACACTATGGCTACACCTTC. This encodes CASSETVGTGVIHYGYTF.

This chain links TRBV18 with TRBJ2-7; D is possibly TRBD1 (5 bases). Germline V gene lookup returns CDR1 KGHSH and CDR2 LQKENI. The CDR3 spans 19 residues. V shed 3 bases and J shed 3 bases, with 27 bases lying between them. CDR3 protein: CASSPYLSGNPFNYYEQYF. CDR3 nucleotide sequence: TGTGCCAGCTCACCCTATTTGTCAGGGAACCCCTTTAACTACTACGAGCAGTACTTC.

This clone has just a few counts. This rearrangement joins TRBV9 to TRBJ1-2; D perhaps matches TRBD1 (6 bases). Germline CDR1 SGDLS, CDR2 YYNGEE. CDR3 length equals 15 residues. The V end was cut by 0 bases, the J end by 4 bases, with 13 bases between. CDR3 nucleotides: TGTGCCAGCAGCGTAGTTCCGGACAGCTTCTATGGCTACACCTTC. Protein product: CASSVVPDSFYGYTF. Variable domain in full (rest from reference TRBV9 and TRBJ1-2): DSGVTQTPKHLITATGQRVTLRCSPRSGDLSVYWYQQSLDQGLQFLIQYYNGEERAKGNILERFSAQQFPDLHSELNLSSLELGDSALYFCASSVVPDSFYGYTFGSGTRLTVV.

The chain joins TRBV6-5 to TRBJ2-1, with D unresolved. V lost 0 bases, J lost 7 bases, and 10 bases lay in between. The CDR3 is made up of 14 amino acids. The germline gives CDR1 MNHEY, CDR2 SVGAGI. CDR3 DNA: TGTGCCAGCAGTTACTCGAGACTTCGGAATGAGCAGTTCTTC. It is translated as CASSYSRLRNEQFF.

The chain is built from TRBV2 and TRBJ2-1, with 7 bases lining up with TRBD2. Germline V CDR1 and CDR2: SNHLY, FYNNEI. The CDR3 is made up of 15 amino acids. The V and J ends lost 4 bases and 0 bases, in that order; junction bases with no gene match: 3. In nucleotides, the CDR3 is TGTGCCAGCAGTGGGCGGGGGTCCTCCTACAATGAGCAGTTCTTC. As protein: CASSGRGSSYNEQFF.

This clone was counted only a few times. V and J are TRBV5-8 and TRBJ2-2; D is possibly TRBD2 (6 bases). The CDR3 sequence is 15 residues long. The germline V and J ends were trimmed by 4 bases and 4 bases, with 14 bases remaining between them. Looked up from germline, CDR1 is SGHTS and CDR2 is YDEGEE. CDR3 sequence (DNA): TGTGCCAGCAGCCCTGACGGGGGTAGCACCGGGGAGCTGTTTTTT. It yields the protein CASSPDGGSTGELFF.